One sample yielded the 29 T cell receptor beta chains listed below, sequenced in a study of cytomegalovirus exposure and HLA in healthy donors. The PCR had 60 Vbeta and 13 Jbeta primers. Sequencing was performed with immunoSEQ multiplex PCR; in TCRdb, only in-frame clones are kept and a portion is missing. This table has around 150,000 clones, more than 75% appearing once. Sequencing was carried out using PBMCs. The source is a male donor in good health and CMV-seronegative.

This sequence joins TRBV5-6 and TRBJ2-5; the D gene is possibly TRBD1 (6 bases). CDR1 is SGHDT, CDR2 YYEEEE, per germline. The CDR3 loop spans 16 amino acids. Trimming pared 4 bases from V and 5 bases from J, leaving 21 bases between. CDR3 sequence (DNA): TGTGCCAGCAGCAAGTCTAGTGGGGGCTCTTGGGAGACCCAGTACTTC. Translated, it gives CASSKSSGGSWETQYF.

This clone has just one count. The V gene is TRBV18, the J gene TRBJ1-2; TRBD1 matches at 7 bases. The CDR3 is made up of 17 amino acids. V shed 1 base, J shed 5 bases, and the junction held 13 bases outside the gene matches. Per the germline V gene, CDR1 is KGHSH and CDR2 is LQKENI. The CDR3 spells CASSPLTAGGKLYGYTF. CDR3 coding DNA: TGTGCCAGCTCACCACTAACGGCAGGGGGGAAACTATATGGCTACACCTTC. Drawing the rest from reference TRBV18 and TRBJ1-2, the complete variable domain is NAGVMQNPRHLVRRRGQEARLRCSPMKGHSHVYWYRQLPEEGLKFMVYLQKENIIDESGMPKERFSAEFPKEGPSILRIQQVVRGDSAAYFCASSPLTAGGKLYGYTFGSGTRLTVV.

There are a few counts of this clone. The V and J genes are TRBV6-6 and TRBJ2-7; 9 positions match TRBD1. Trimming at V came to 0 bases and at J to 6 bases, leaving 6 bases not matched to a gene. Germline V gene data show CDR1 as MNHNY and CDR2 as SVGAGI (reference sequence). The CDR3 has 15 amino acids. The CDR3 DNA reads TGTGCCAGCAGTTACTCTCCGGGACAGGGAGGCGAGCAGTACTTC. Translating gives CASSYSPGQGGEQYF.

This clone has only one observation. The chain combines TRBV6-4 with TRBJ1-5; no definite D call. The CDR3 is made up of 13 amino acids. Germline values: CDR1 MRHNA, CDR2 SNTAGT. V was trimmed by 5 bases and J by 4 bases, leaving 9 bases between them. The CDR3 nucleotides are TGTGCCAGCAGTTCGCACAGAAATCAGCCCCAGCATTTT. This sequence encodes CASSSHRNQPQHF.

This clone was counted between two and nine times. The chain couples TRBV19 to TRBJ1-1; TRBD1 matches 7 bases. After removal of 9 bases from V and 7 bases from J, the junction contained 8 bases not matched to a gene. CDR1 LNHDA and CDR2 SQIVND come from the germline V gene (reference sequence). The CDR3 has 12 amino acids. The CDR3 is CASRRQGGEAFF. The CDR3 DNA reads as TGTGCCAGCCGGAGACAGGGTGGTGAAGCTTTCTTT.

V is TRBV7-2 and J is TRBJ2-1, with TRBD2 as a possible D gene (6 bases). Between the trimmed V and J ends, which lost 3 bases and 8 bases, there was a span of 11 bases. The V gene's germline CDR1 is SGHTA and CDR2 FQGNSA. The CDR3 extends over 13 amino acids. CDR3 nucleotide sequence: TGTGCCAGCAGCTTCCGGCGGGGTCATGAGCAGTTCTTC. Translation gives CASSFRRGHEQFF.

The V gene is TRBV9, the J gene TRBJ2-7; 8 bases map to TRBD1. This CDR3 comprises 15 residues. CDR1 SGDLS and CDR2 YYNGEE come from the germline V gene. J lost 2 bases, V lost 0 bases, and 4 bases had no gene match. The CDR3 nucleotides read TGTGCCAGCAGCGTAGCTGGACAGGGCACCTACGAGCAGTACTTC. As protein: CASSVAGQGTYEQYF.

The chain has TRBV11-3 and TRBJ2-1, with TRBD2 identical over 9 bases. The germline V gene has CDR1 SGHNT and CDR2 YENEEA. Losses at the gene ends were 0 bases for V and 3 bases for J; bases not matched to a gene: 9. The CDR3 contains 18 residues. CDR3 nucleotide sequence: TGTGCCAGCAGCTTAGATGAAGTGGTAGCGGGGGTCTACAATGAGCAGTTCTTC. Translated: CASSLDEVVAGVYNEQFF.

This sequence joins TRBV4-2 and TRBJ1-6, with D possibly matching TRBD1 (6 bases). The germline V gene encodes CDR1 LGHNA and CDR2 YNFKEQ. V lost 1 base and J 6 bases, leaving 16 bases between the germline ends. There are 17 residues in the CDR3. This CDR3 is CASSQGGQGSVNSPLHF. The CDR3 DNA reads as TGTGCCAGCAGCCAAGGAGGCCAGGGGAGCGTTAATTCACCCCTCCACTTT.

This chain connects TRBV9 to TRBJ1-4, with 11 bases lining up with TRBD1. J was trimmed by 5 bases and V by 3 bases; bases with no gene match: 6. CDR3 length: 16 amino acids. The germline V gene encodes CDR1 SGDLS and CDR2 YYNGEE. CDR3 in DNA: TGTGCCAGCAGCGCGGGACAGGGGGTGAGGAATGAAAAACTGTTTTTT. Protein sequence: CASSAGQGVRNEKLFF.

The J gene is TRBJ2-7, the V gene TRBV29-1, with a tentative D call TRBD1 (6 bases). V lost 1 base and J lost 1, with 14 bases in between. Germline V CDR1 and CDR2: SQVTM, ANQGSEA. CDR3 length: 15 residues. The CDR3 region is CSVEAGGGESYEQYF. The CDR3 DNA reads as TGCAGCGTTGAAGCGGGTGGGGGCGAATCCTACGAGCAGTACTTC.

The DNA of the CDR3 is TGTGCCAGCAGCCCTGCTGGGACAGGGGATGCCACTGAAGCTTTCTTT. Its translation: CASSPAGTGDATEAFF. The V call is TRBV11-3, the J call TRBJ1-1, with TRBD1 matching over 10 bases. The CDR3 length is 16 residues. Germline V gives CDR1 SGHNT, CDR2 YENEEA. The junction had 10 bases not matched to a gene; V was cut back by 5 bases and J by 4 bases.

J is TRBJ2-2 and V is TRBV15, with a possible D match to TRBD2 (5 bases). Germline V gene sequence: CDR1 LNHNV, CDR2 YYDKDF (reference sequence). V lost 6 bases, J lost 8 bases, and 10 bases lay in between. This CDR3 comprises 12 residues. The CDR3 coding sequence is TGTGCCACCAGTAACCGGGGTGGGGAGCTGTTTTTT. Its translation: CATSNRGGELFF.

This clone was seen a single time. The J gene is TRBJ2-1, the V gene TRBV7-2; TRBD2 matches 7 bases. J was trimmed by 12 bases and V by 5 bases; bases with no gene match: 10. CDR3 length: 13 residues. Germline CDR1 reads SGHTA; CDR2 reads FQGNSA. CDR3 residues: CASSQWGGSVQFF. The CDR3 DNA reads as TGTGCCAGCAGCCAGTGGGGGGGTTCTGTGCAGTTCTTC. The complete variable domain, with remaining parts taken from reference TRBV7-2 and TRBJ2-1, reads GAGVSQSPSNKVTEKGKDVELRCDPISGHTALYWYRQSLGQGLEFLIYFQGNSAPDKSGLPSDRFSAERTGGSVSTLTIQRTQQEDSAVYLCASSQWGGSVQFFGPGTRLTVL.

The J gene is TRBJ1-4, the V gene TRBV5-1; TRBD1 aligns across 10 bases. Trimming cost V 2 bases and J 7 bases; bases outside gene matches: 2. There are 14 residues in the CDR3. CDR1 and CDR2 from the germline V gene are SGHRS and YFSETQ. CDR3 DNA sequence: TGCGCCAGCAGCTTACGGACAGGGGGTGAAAAACTGTTTTTT. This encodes CASSLRTGGEKLFF.

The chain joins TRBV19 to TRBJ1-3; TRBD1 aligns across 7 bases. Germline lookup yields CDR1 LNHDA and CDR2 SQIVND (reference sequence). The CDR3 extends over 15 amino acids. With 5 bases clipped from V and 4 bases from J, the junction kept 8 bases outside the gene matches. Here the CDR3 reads CASSEQGSRGNTIYF. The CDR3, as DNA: TGTGCCAGTAGTGAACAGGGGTCGCGAGGAAACACCATATATTTT.

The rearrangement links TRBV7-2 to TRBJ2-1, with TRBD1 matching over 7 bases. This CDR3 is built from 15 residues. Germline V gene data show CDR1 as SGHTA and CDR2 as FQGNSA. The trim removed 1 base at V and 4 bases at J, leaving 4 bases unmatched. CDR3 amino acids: CASSLGQGYYNEQFF. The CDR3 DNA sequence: TGTGCCAGCAGCTTAGGACAGGGTTATTACAATGAGCAGTTCTTC.

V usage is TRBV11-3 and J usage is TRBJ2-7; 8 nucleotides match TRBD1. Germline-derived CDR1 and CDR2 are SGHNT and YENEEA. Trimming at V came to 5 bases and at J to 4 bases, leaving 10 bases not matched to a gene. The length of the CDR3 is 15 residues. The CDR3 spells CASSPSGTGKYEQYF. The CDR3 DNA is TGTGCCAGCAGCCCCTCCGGGACAGGCAAATACGAGCAGTACTTC. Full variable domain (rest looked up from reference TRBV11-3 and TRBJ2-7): EAGVVQSPRYKIIEKKQPVAFWCNPISGHNTLYWYLQNLGQGPELLIRYENEEAVDDSQLPKDRFSAERLKGVDSTLKIQPAELGDSAVYLCASSPSGTGKYEQYFGPGTRLTVT.

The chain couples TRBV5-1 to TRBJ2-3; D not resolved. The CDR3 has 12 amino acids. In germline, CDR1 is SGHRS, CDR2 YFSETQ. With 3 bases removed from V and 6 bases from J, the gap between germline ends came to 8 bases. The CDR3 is CASSSPSDTQYF. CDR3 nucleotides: TGCGCCAGCAGCTCCCCCTCGGATACGCAGTATTTT. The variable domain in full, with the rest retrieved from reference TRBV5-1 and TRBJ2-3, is KAGVTQTPRYLIKTRGQQVTLSCSPISGHRSVSWYQQTPGQGLQFLFEYFSETQRNKGNFPGRFSGRQFSNSRSEMNVSTLELGDSALYLCASSSPSDTQYFGPGTRLTVL.

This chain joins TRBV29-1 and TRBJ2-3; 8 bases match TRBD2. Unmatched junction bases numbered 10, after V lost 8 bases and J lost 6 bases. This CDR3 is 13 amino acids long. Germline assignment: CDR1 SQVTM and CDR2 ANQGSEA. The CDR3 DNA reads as TGCAGCCAGACCGGGGGGGGGCGGGATACGCAGTATTTT. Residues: CSQTGGGRDTQYF.

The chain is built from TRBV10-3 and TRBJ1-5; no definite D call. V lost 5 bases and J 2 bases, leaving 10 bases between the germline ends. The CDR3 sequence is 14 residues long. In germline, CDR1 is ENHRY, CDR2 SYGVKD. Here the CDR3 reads CAISPSGGNQPQHF. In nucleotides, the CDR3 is TGTGCCATCAGTCCTAGCGGGGGCAATCAGCCCCAGCATTTT.

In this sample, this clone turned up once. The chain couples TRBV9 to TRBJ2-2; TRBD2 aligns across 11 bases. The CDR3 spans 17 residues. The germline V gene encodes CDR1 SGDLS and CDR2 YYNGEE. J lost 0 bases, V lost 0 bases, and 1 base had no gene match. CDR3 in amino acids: CASSVETSGANTGELFF. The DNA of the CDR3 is TGTGCCAGCAGCGTAGAGACTAGCGGGGCGAACACCGGGGAGCTGTTTTTT.

The CDR3 loop is CASSYSTGEVGYGYTF. The CDR3 nucleotides are TGTGCCAGCAGTTACTCGACAGGGGAGGTCGGGTATGGCTACACCTTC. The V and J genes are TRBV6-5 and TRBJ1-2; TRBD1 aligns across 8 bases. V shed 0 bases and J 5 bases; nucleotides not matched to a gene: 8. The germline CDR1 and CDR2 sequences are MNHEY and SVGAGI. CDR3 length: 16 amino acids.

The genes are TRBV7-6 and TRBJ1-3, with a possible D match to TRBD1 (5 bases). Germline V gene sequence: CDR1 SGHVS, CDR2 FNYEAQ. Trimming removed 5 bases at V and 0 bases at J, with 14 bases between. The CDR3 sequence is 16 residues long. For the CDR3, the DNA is TGTGCCAGCAGCCCCAGGGCAGAGCGCTCTGGAAACACCATATATTTT. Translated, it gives CASSPRAERSGNTIYF.

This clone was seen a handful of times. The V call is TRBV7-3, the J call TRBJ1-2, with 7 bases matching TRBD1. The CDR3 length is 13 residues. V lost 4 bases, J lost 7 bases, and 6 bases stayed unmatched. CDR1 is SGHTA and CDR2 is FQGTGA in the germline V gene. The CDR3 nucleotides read TGTGCCAGCAGCTCACGGACAGGAAGTGGCTACACCTTC. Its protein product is CASSSRTGSGYTF.

The CDR3 DNA reads TGTGCCAGCAGCTTGCTCGGACAGGGCTTCAATCAGCCCCAGCATTTT. It translates to CASSLLGQGFNQPQHF. The V call is TRBV7-2, the J call TRBJ1-5; 8 bases are a match to TRBD1. The length of the CDR3 is 16 residues. The trim removed 3 bases at V and 3 bases at J, leaving 7 bases unmatched. CDR1 and CDR2 from the germline V gene are SGHTA and FQGNSA.

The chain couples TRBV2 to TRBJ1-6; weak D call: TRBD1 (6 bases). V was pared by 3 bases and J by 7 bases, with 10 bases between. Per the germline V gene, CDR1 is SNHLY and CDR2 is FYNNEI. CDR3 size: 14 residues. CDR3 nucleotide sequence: TGTGCCAGCAGTGAGGGGGGGCGGAATTCACCCCTCCACTTT. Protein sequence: CASSEGGRNSPLHF.

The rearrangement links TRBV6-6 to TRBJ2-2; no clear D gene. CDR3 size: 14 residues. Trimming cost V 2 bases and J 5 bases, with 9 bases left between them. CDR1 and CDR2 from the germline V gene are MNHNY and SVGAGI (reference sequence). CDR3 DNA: TGTGCCAGCAGTTACCCGCTAGAGACCGGGGAGCTGTTTTTT. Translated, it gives CASSYPLETGELFF.

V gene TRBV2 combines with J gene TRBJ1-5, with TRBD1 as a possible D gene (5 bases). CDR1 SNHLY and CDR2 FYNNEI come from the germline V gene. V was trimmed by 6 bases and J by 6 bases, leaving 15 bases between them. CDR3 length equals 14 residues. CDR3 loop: CASRGGRESQPQHF. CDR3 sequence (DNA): TGTGCCAGCAGGGGGGGTCGGGAGAGTCAGCCCCAGCATTTT.